A selection of T cell receptor beta chains follows, all from one sample in a study of cytomegalovirus exposure and HLA in healthy donors. Data came from immunoSEQ multiplex PCR; TCRdb stores just in-frame clones and leaves some out. Found here are 170,000 or so clones, around four fifths of them singletons; the top ten hold roughly 1.4%. The sequenced sample was PBMCs. The receptors were sampled from a woman in her 30s in good health and CMV-seropositive. The CDR3 runs from the conserved cysteine through the conserved F or W. The order of the fields is clone size, D gene, J gene, V gene, CDR3 protein, CDR3 DNA. The D gene is left open where the match is weak. Clone size, where shown, is once, few, many, or a class for clones that have expanded.

abundance: .
d_gene: .
j_gene: TRBJ2-2
v_gene: TRBV7-6
CDR3aa: CASRVTVNTGELFF
CDR3nt: TGTGCCAGCAGAGTGACAGTTAACACCGGGGAGCTGTTTTTT

abundance: once
d_gene: .
j_gene: TRBJ2-2
v_gene: TRBV2
CDR3aa: CASSLANTGELFF
CDR3nt: TGTGCCAGCAGTCTCGCGAACACCGGGGAGCTGTTTTTT

abundance: .
d_gene: TRBD1
j_gene: TRBJ2-3
v_gene: TRBV19
CDR3aa: CASKPQGAPTDTQYF
CDR3nt: TGTGCCAGCAAACCCCAGGGGGCACCAACAGATACGCAGTATTTT

abundance: .
d_gene: TRBD1
j_gene: TRBJ2-2
v_gene: TRBV11-3
CDR3aa: CASSQDRAGTGELFF
CDR3nt: TGTGCCAGCAGCCAGGACAGGGCCGGCACCGGGGAGCTGTTTTTT

abundance: .
d_gene: .
j_gene: TRBJ1-5
v_gene: TRBV28
CDR3aa: CASSFRANQPQHF
CDR3nt: TGTGCCAGCAGTTTCAGGGCCAATCAGCCCCAGCATTTT

abundance: .
d_gene: .
j_gene: TRBJ1-1
v_gene: TRBV14
CDR3aa: CASSQQRSNTEAFF
CDR3nt: TGTGCCAGCAGCCAACAACGGTCGAACACTGAAGCTTTCTTT

abundance: .
d_gene: .
j_gene: TRBJ2-5
v_gene: TRBV5-1
CDR3aa: CASSWLTVEETQYF
CDR3nt: TGCGCCAGCAGCTGGTTGACAGTAGAAGAGACCCAGTACTTC

abundance: once
d_gene: .
j_gene: TRBJ1-1
v_gene: TRBV2
CDR3aa: CASGVGDSNTEAFF
CDR3nt: TGTGCCAGCGGGGTTGGGGACTCGAACACTGAAGCTTTCTTT

abundance: .
d_gene: .
j_gene: TRBJ2-5
v_gene: TRBV19
CDR3aa: CASSMSLRETQYF
CDR3nt: TGTGCCAGTAGTATGAGTCTAAGAGAGACCCAGTACTTC

abundance: .
d_gene: TRBD2
j_gene: TRBJ2-3
v_gene: TRBV25-1
CDR3aa: CASSLLAGHADTQYF
CDR3nt: TGTGCCAGCAGTCTGCTAGCGGGACACGCAGATACGCAGTATTTT

abundance: .
d_gene: .
j_gene: TRBJ2-7
v_gene: TRBV28
CDR3aa: CASSLDQQVSYEQYF
CDR3nt: TGTGCCAGCAGTCTCGATCAACAGGTCTCCTACGAGCAGTACTTC

abundance: .
d_gene: .
j_gene: TRBJ1-2
v_gene: TRBV28
CDR3aa: CASSLSQGSNYGYTF
CDR3nt: TGTGCCAGCAGTTTAAGTCAGGGGTCGAACTATGGCTACACCTTC

abundance: .
d_gene: TRBD1
j_gene: TRBJ1-2
v_gene: TRBV27
CDR3aa: CASSPDRGRGYTF
CDR3nt: TGTGCCAGCAGCCCCGACAGGGGGCGAGGCTACACCTTC

abundance: few
d_gene: TRBD2
j_gene: TRBJ2-7
v_gene: TRBV27
CDR3aa: CASSTGGGPYEQYF
CDR3nt: TGTGCCAGCAGTACCGGCGGGGGGCCCTACGAGCAGTACTTC

abundance: once
d_gene: .
j_gene: TRBJ1-2
v_gene: TRBV30
CDR3aa: CAWSVRVYGYPF
CDR3nt: TGTGCCTGGAGTGTGAGGGTATATGGCTACCCCTTC

abundance: .
d_gene: .
j_gene: TRBJ2-7
v_gene: TRBV5-1
CDR3aa: CASSFGSGINYEQYF
CDR3nt: .

abundance: few
d_gene: TRBD1
j_gene: TRBJ2-1
v_gene: TRBV18
CDR3aa: CASSPPGQTFYNEQFF
CDR3nt: TGTGCCAGCTCACCACCGGGACAGACTTTCTACAATGAGCAGTTCTTC

abundance: .
d_gene: TRBD2
j_gene: TRBJ2-1
v_gene: TRBV14
CDR3aa: CASSQGSKRAGGSYNEQFF
CDR3nt: TGTGCCAGCAGCCAAGGTAGCAAAAGAGCGGGAGGCTCCTACAATGAGCAGTTCTTC

abundance: .
d_gene: TRBD2
j_gene: TRBJ2-2
v_gene: TRBV18
CDR3aa: CASSPPKTSGSRDTGELFF
CDR3nt: TGTGCCAGCTCACCACCCAAGACTAGCGGGAGTCGGGACACCGGGGAGCTGTTTTTT

abundance: .
d_gene: TRBD2
j_gene: TRBJ2-5
v_gene: TRBV29-1
CDR3aa: CSVGLAGGQETQYF
CDR3nt: TGCAGCGTGGGACTAGCGGGTGGTCAAGAGACCCAGTACTTC

abundance: once
d_gene: .
j_gene: TRBJ2-7
v_gene: TRBV7-2
CDR3aa: CASSLQASDYEQYF
CDR3nt: TGTGCCAGCAGCTTACAGGCTTCCGACTACGAGCAGTACTTC

abundance: .
d_gene: .
j_gene: TRBJ1-2
v_gene: TRBV6-4
CDR3aa: CASSDSLNSGGYTF
CDR3nt: TGTGCCAGCAGTGACTCGTTAAACTCGGGGGGCTACACCTTC

abundance: .
d_gene: .
j_gene: TRBJ2-5
v_gene: TRBV2
CDR3aa: CASSVLDWETQYF
CDR3nt: TGTGCCAGCAGTGTGTTGGACTGGGAGACCCAGTACTTC

abundance: once
d_gene: .
j_gene: TRBJ1-5
v_gene: TRBV7-2
CDR3aa: CASSLLGDTNQPQHF
CDR3nt: TGTGCCAGCAGCTTACTAGGGGATACCAATCAGCCCCAGCATTTT

abundance: .
d_gene: TRBD1
j_gene: TRBJ1-4
v_gene: TRBV6-5
CDR3aa: CASSYDSTGRKLFF
CDR3nt: TGTGCCAGCAGTTACGATTCGACAGGGCGTAAACTGTTTTTT

abundance: .
d_gene: .
j_gene: TRBJ1-4
v_gene: TRBV6-1
CDR3aa: CASGALSGVPATNEKLFF
CDR3nt: TGTGCCAGCGGTGCGTTGAGCGGGGTCCCTGCAACTAATGAAAAACTGTTTTTT

abundance: .
d_gene: .
j_gene: TRBJ2-2
v_gene: TRBV27
CDR3aa: CASRDSNTGELFF
CDR3nt: TGTGCCAGCAGGGACAGTAACACCGGGGAGCTGTTTTTT

abundance: once
d_gene: TRBD1
j_gene: TRBJ1-5
v_gene: TRBV7-9
CDR3aa: CASSITGASNQPQHF
CDR3nt: TGTGCCAGCAGTATAACAGGGGCGAGCAATCAGCCCCAGCATTTT

abundance: .
d_gene: TRBD2
j_gene: TRBJ2-3
v_gene: TRBV5-4
CDR3aa: CASSLDSGSTDTQYF
CDR3nt: TGTGCCAGCAGCTTAGATAGCGGGAGCACAGATACGCAGTATTTT

abundance: .
d_gene: .
j_gene: TRBJ1-1
v_gene: TRBV11-2
CDR3aa: CASSSNAGNTEAFF
CDR3nt: TGTGCCAGCAGCTCTAATGCTGGGAACACTGAAGCTTTCTTT

abundance: .
d_gene: .
j_gene: TRBJ1-1
v_gene: TRBV5-4
CDR3aa: CASSLGWAGVSEAFF
CDR3nt: TGTGCCAGCAGCTTGGGTTGGGCAGGGGTTTCTGAAGCTTTCTTT

abundance: .
d_gene: TRBD1
j_gene: TRBJ2-4
v_gene: TRBV2
CDR3aa: CASTWDRAEGNIQYF
CDR3nt: TGTGCCAGCACCTGGGACAGGGCGGAGGGAAACATTCAGTACTTC

abundance: once
d_gene: .
j_gene: TRBJ1-2
v_gene: TRBV7-3
CDR3aa: CASSPHPEGRQGYTF
CDR3nt: TGTGCCAGCAGCCCGCACCCGGAGGGTAGACAGGGCTACACCTTC

abundance: .
d_gene: TRBD2
j_gene: TRBJ2-3
v_gene: TRBV28
CDR3aa: CASNVAGTTDTQYF
CDR3nt: TGTGCCAGCAACGTAGCGGGAACCACAGATACGCAGTATTTT

abundance: .
d_gene: TRBD1
j_gene: TRBJ1-4
v_gene: TRBV5-4
CDR3aa: CASSWGTGVEKLFF
CDR3nt: TGTGCCAGCAGCTGGGGGACAGGGGTCGAAAAACTGTTTTTT

abundance: .
d_gene: .
j_gene: TRBJ2-7
v_gene: TRBV27
CDR3aa: CASSFSMDTYEQYF
CDR3nt: TGTGCCAGCAGTTTTAGCATGGATACCTACGAGCAGTACTTC

abundance: .
d_gene: .
j_gene: TRBJ2-7
v_gene: TRBV15
CDR3aa: CATAWRGSSSYEQYF
CDR3nt: TGTGCCACCGCCTGGAGAGGTTCGAGCTCCTACGAGCAGTACTTC

abundance: .
d_gene: TRBD1
j_gene: TRBJ2-7
v_gene: TRBV4-1
CDR3aa: CASSQGPGTGFHEQYF
CDR3nt: TGCGCCAGCAGCCAAGGGCCCGGGACAGGGTTCCACGAGCAGTACTTC

abundance: few
d_gene: TRBD1
j_gene: TRBJ2-1
v_gene: TRBV30
CDR3aa: CAWGTVYNEQFF
CDR3nt: TGTGCCTGGGGGACAGTCTACAATGAGCAGTTCTTC

abundance: .
d_gene: TRBD2
j_gene: TRBJ2-1
v_gene: TRBV30
CDR3aa: CAWSSPGTGRSNEQFF
CDR3nt: TGTGCCTGGAGTTCACCCGGGACCGGGAGGAGCAATGAGCAGTTCTTC